This TCR beta chain came from a study of blood T cell repertoires in COVID-19. The overall study: COVID-19 samples collected from the United States, Italy and Spain covered acute and convalescent phases.

In the authors' methods: Estimation of nucleated cell counts was performed using reference gene primer amplification. Sequencing was performed with immunoSEQ multiplex PCR; in TCRdb, only in-frame clones are kept and a portion is missing. That table gives V, J and clone size, and the DNA gave D and trimming. The table shows almost 400,000 clones, with approximately 90% occurring only once. This CDR3 comprises 14 residues. CDR1 is GTSNPN and CDR2 is SVGIG in the germline V gene (reference sequence). Germline trimming cut 0 bases from V and 6 bases from J; bases unmatched to any gene: 7. The participants were between roughly 18 and 100 years old and came from under 25 US areas. Participants reported their clinical history, and cohort assignment relied on those reports.

The receptor was isolated from a woman younger than 45 with acute COVID-19. Source material: PBMCs or T cells enriched from blood (not recorded which). V and J are TRBV30 and TRBJ1-2; 7 nucleotides match TRBD1. For the CDR3, the DNA is TGTGCCTGGAGTGTACCAGGGGGGATTGATGGCTACACCTTC. It encodes CAWSVPGGIDGYTF. The entire variable domain, with the rest obtained from reference TRBV30 and TRBJ1-2, is as follows: SQTIHQWPATLVQPVGSPLSLECTVEGTSNPNLYWYRQAAGRGLQLLFYSVGIGQISSEVPQNLSASRPQDRQFILSSKKLLLSDSGFYLCAWSVPGGIDGYTFGSGTRLTVV.